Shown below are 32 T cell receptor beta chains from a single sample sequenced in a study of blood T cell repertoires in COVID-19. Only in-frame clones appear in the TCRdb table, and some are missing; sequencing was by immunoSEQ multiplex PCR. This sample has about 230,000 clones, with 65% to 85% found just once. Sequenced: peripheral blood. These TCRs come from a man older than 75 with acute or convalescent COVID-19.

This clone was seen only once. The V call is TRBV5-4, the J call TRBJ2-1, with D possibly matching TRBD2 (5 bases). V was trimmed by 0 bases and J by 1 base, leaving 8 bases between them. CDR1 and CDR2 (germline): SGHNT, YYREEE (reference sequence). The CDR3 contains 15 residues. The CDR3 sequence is CASSLEAVSYNEQFF. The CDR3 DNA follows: TGTGCCAGCAGCTTGGAAGCGGTGTCCTACAATGAGCAGTTCTTC.

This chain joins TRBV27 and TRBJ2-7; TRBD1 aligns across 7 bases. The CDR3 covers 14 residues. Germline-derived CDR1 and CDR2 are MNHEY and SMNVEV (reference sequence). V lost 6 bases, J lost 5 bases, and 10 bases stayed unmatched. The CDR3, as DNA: TGTGCCAGCAGGGAACGACAGGGATTCCACGAGCAGTACTTC. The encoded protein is CASRERQGFHEQYF.

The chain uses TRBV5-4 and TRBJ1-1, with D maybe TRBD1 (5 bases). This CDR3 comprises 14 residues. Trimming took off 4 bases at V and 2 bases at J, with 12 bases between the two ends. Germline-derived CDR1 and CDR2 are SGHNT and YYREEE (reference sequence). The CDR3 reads CASSRAGRNTEAFF. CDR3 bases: TGTGCCAGCAGCCGGGCGGGACGAAACACTGAAGCTTTCTTT.

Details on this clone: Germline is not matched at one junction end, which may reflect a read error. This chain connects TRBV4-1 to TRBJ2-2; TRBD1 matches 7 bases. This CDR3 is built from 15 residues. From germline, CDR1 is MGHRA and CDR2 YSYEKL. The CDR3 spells CASSKDRVSTGELFF. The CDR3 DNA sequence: TGCGCCAGCAGCAAAGACAGGGTCTCCACCGGGGAGCTGTTTTTT.

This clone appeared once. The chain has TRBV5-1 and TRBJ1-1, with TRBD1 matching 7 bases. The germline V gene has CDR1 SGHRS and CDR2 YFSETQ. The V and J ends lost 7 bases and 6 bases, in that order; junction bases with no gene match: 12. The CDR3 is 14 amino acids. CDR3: CASGGLDRASEAFF. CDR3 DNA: TGCGCCAGCGGCGGCCTAGACAGGGCCTCTGAAGCTTTCTTT.

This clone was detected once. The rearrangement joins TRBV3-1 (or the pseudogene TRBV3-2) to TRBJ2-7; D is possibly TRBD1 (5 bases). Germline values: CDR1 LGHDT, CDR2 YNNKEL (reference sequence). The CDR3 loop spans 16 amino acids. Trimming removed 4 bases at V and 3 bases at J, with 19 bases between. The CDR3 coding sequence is TGTGCCAGCAGCCCGGACAAGGCCCAATCTCACTACGAGCAGTACTTC. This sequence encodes CASSPDKAQSHYEQYF.

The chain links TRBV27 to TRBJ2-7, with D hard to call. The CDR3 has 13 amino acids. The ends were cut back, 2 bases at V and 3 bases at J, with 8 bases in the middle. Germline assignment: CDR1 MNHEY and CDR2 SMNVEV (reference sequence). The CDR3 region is CASSLSPSYEQYF. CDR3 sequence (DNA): TGTGCCAGCAGTTTAAGCCCGAGCTACGAGCAGTACTTC.

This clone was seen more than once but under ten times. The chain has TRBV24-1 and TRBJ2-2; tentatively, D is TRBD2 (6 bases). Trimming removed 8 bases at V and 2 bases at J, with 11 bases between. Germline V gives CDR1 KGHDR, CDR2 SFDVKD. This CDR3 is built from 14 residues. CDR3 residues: CATTGGRNTGELFF. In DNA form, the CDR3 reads TGTGCCACCACTGGGGGGAGAAACACCGGGGAGCTGTTTTTT.

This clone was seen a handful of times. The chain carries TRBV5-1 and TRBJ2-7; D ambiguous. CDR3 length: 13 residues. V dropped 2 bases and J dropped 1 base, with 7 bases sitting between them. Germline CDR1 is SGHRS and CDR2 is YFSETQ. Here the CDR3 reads CASSFRGSYEQYF. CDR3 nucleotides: TGCGCCAGCAGCTTTCGCGGATCCTACGAGCAGTACTTC.

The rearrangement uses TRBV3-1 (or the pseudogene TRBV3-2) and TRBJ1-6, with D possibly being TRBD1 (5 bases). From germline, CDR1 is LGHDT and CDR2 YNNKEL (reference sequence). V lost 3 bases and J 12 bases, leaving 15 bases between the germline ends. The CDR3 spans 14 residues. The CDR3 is CASSQGTGGVPLHF. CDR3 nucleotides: TGTGCCAGCAGCCAGGGGACCGGGGGGGTACCCCTCCACTTT.

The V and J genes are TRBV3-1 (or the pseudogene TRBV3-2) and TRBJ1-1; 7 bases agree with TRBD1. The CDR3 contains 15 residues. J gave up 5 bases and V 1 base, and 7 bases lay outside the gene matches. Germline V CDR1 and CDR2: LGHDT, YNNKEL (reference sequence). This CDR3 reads CASSQGNRGLTEAFF. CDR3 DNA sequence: TGTGCCAGCAGCCAAGGAAACAGGGGTTTGACTGAAGCTTTCTTT.

CDR3 coding DNA: TGTGCCAGCAACGGGGCAGGGGGAACCTATGGCTACACCTTC. Translated: CASNGAGGTYGYTF. The V and J genes are TRBV25-1 and TRBJ1-2; TRBD1 agrees at 7 bases. With 7 bases clipped from V and 4 bases from J, the junction kept 9 bases outside the gene matches. CDR3 length equals 14 residues. In germline, CDR1 is MGHDK, CDR2 SYGVNS.

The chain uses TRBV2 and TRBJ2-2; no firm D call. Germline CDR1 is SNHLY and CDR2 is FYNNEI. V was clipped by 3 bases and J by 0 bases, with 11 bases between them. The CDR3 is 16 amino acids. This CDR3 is CASSDRGYTNTGELFF. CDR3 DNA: TGTGCCAGCAGTGATAGAGGATACACGAACACCGGGGAGCTGTTTTTT.

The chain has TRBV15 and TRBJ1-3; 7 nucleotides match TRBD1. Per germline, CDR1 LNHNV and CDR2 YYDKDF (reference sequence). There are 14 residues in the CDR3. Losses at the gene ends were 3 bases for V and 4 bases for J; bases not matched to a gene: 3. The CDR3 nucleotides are TGTGCCACCAGCAGGGGACAGAACGGAAACACCATATATTTT. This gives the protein CATSRGQNGNTIYF.

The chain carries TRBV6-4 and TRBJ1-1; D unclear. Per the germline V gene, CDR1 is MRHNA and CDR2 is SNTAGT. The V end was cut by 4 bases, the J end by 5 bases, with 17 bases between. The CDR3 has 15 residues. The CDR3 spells CASSADSGAGTEAFF. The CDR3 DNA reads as TGTGCCAGCAGTGCCGATTCGGGAGCGGGGACTGAAGCTTTCTTT.

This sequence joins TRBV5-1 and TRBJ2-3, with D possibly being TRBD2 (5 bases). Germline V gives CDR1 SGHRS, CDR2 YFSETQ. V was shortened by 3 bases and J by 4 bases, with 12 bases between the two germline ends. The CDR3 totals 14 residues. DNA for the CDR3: TGCGCCAGCAGCTGGACCCGTAGCGCAGATACGCAGTATTTT. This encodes CASSWTRSADTQYF.

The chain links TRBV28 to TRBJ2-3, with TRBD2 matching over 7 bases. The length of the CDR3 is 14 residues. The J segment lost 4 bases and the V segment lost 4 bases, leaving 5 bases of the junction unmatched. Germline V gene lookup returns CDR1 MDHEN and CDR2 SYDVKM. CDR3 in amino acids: CASSWGGLADTQYF. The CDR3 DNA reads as TGTGCCAGCAGTTGGGGGGGTCTAGCAGATACGCAGTATTTT.

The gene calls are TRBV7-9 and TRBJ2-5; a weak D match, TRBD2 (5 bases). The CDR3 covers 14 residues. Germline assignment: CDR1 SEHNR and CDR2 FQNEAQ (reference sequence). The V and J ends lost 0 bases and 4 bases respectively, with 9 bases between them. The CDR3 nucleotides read TGTGCCAGCAGCTTAGCGGGGAGCGGAGAGACCCAGTACTTC. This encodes CASSLAGSGETQYF.

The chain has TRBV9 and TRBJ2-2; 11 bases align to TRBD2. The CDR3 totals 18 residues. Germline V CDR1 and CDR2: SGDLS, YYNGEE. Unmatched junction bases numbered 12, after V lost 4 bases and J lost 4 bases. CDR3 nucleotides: TGTGCCAGCAGCCCCACCCTAGGAGGGACTAGCGGCACCGGGGAGCTGTTTTTT. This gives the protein CASSPTLGGTSGTGELFF. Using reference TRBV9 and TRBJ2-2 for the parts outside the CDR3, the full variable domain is DSGVTQTPKHLITATGQRVTLRCSPRSGDLSVYWYQQSLDQGLQFLIQYYNGEERAKGNILERFSAQQFPDLHSELNLSSLELGDSALYFCASSPTLGGTSGTGELFFGEGSRLTVL.

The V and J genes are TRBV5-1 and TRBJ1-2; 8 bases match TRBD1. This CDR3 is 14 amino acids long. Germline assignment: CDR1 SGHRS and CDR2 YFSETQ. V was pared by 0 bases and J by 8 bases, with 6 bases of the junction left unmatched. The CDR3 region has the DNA TGCGCCAGCAGCTTGGGCGCAGGGGGCGAGGGCTACACCTTC. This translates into CASSLGAGGEGYTF. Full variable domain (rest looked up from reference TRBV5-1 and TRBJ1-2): KAGVTQTPRYLIKTRGQQVTLSCSPISGHRSVSWYQQTPGQGLQFLFEYFSETQRNKGNFPGRFSGRQFSNSRSEMNVSTLELGDSALYLCASSLGAGGEGYTFGSGTRLTVV.

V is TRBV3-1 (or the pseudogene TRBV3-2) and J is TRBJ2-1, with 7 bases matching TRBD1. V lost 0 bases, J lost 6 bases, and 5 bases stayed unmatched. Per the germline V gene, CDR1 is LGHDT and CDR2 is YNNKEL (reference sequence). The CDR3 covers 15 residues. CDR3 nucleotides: TGTGCCAGCAGCCAAGAGAAGAACAGGGGCAATGAGCAGTTCTTC. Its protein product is CASSQEKNRGNEQFF.

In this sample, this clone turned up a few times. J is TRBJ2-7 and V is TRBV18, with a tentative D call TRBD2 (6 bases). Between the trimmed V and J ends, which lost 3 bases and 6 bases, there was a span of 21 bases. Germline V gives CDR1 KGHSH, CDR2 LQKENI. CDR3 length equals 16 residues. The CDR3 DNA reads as TGTGCCAGCTCACCCGTTCGGGGGAGCCACCTCCCCGAGCAGTACTTC. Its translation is CASSPVRGSHLPEQYF.

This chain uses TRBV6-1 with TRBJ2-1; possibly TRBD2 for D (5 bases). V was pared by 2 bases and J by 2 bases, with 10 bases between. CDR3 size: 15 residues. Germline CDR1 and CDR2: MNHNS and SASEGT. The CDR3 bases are TGTGCCAGCAGTGAAAGTCTAGCCCCCTACAATGAGCAGTTCTTC. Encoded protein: CASSESLAPYNEQFF.

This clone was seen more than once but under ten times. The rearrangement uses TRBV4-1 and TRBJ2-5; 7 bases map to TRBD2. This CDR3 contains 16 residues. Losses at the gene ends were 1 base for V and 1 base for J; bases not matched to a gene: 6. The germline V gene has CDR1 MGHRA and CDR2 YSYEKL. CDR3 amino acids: CASSQAGGSIQETQYF. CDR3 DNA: TGCGCCAGCAGCCAAGCAGGCGGGAGTATCCAAGAGACCCAGTACTTC.

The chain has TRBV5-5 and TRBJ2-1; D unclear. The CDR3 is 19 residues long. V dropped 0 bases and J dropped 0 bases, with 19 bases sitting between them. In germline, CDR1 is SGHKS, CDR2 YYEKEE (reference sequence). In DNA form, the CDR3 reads TGTGCCAGCAGCTTGGTTCCGGTCCGCGCGGTGAGCTCCTACAATGAGCAGTTCTTC. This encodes CASSLVPVRAVSSYNEQFF.

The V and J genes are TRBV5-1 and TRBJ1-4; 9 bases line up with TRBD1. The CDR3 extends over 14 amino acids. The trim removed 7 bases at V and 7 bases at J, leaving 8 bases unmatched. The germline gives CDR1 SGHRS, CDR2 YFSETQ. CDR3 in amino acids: CASSTGGAGEKLFF. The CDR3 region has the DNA TGCGCCAGCTCCACAGGGGGCGCGGGTGAAAAACTGTTTTTT.

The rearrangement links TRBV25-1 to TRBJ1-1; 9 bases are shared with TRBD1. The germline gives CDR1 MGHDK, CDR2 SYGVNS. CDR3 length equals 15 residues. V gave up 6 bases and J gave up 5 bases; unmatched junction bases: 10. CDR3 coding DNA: TGTGCCAGCAGGGGGACAGGGACAGTTGGGACTGAAGCTTTCTTT. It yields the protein CASRGTGTVGTEAFF.

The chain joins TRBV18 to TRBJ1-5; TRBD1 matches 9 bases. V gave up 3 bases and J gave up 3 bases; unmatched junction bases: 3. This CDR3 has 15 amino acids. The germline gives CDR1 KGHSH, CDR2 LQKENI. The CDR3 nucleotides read TGTGCCAGCTCACCCAGACAGGGGGACAATCAGCCCCAGCATTTT. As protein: CASSPRQGDNQPQHF.

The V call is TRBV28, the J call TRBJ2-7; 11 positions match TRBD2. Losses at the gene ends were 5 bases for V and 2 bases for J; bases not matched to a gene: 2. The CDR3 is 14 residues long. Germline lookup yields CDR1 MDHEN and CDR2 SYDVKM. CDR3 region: CASSTSGGPYEQYF. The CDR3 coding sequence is TGTGCCAGCAGTACTAGCGGGGGCCCCTACGAGCAGTACTTC. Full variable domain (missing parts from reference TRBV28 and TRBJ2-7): DVKVTQSSRYLVKRTGEKVFLECVQDMDHENMFWYRQDPGLGLRLIYFSYDVKMKEKGDIPEGYSVSREKKERFSLILESASTNQTSMYLCASSTSGGPYEQYFGPGTRLTVT.

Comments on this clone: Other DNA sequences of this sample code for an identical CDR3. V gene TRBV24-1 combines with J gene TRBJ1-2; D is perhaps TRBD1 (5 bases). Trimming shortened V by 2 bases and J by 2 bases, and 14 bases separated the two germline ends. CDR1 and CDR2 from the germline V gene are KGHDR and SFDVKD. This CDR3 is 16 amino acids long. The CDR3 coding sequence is TGTGCCACCAGTGATTCGAGGCAGGGCGCAAACTATGGCTACACCTTC. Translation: CATSDSRQGANYGYTF.

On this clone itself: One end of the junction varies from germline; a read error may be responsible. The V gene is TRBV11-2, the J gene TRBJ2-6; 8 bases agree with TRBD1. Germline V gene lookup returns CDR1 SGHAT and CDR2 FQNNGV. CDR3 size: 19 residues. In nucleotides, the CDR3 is TGTGCCGGCAGCTTTTCGACAGGGGAAGCCAACTCTGGGGCCAACGTCCTGACTTTC. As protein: CAGSFSTGEANSGANVLTF.

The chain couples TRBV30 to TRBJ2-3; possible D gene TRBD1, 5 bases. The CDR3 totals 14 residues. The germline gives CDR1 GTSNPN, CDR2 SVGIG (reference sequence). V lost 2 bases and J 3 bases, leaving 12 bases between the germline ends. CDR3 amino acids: CAWSLGQLTDTQYF. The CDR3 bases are TGTGCCTGGAGTCTGGGGCAGCTTACAGATACGCAGTATTTT.